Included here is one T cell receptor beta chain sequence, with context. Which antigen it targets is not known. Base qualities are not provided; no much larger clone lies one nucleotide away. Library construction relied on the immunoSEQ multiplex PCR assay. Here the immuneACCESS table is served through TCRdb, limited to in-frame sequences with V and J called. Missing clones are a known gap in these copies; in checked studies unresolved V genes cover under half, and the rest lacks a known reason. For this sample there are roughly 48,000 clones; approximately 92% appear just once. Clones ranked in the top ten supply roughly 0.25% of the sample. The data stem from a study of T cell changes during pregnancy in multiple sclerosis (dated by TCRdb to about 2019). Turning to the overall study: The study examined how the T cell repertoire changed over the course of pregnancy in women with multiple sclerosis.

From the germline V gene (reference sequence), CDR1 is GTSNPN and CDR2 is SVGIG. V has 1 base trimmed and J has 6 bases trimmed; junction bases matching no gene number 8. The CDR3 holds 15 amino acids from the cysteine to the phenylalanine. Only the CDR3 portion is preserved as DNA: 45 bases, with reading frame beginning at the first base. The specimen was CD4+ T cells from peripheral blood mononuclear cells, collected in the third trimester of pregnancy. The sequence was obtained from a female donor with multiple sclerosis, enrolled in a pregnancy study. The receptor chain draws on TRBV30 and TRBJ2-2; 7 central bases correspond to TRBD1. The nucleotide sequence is TGTGCCTGGAGTGCCACAGGGGATTTTGCCGGGGAGCTGTTTTTT. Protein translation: CAWSATGDFAGELFF. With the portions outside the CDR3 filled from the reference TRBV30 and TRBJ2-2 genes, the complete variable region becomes SQTIHQWPATLVQPVGSPLSLECTVEGTSNPNLYWYRQAAGRGLQLLFYSVGIGQISSEVPQNLSASRPQDRQFILSSKKLLLSDSGFYLCAWSATGDFAGELFFGEGSRLTVL.